What follows are 24 T cell receptor beta chains derived from one specimen sequenced in a study of cytomegalovirus exposure and HLA in healthy donors. PCR amplification relied on 60 Vbeta primers (plus 13 Jbeta primers). Here immunoSEQ multiplex PCR was the method, and the copy in TCRdb shows in-frame clones only, minus some. This table has 90,000 to 100,000 clones, over 75% appearing once. Input material: PBMCs. The receptor set was obtained from a man aged 45-65 years in good health and CMV-seronegative.

This clone was seen only a few times. The rearrangement uses TRBV28 and TRBJ2-5; 12 bases are shared with TRBD1. The CDR3 covers 16 residues. Germline V lookup: CDR1 MDHEN, CDR2 SYDVKM. Unmatched junction bases numbered 10, after V lost 6 bases and J lost 5 bases. This CDR3 is CASRRGDRGLWETQYF. The DNA of the CDR3 is TGTGCCAGCAGGCGGGGGGACAGGGGGCTGTGGGAGACCCAGTACTTC.

CDR3 amino acids: CASSVEGTSTDTQYF. For the CDR3, the DNA is TGTGCCAGCAGTGTGGAGGGGACTAGCACAGATACGCAGTATTTT. The rearrangement joins TRBV2 to TRBJ2-3; possible D gene TRBD2, 6 bases. Germline V gene lookup returns CDR1 SNHLY and CDR2 FYNNEI. V dropped 4 bases and J dropped 0 bases, with 11 bases sitting between them. The CDR3 consists of 15 residues.

The chain joins TRBV28 to TRBJ2-1; tentative D call: TRBD2 (5 bases). Deletions cut 6 bases from V and 0 bases from J, with 15 bases between. Germline V CDR1 and CDR2: MDHEN, SYDVKM. The length of the CDR3 is 16 residues. CDR3 sequence (DNA): TGTGCCAGCAGCTTGGCCTCGGGGAGCTCCTACAATGAGCAGTTCTTC. This sequence encodes CASSLASGSSYNEQFF.

This clone was recorded only once. In DNA form, the CDR3 reads TGTGCCATCAGTAGAAAGACAGGCACTTACACAGATACGCAGTATTTT. Translated, it gives CAISRKTGTYTDTQYF. The rearrangement links TRBV10-3 to TRBJ2-3, with D possibly TRBD1 on 6 matching bases. CDR3 length equals 16 residues. Trimming removed 5 bases at V and 2 bases at J, with 17 bases between. The germline V gene has CDR1 ENHRY and CDR2 SYGVKD.

This clone was seen more than once but under ten times. CDR3: CASSYDLRGDEKLFF. The CDR3 DNA follows: TGTGCCAGCAGTTATGATCTTCGGGGGGATGAAAAACTGTTTTTT. This chain joins TRBV28 and TRBJ1-4; possibly TRBD1 for D (5 bases). The CDR3 is made up of 15 amino acids. Per germline, CDR1 MDHEN and CDR2 SYDVKM. Trimming removed 4 bases from V and 6 bases from J, with 15 bases in between.

To note about this clone: A read error may account for a junction end that differs from germline. The chain links TRBV7-7 to TRBJ2-1, with TRBD1 identical over 10 bases. Looked up from germline, CDR1 is SSHAT and CDR2 is FNYEAQ (reference sequence). The CDR3 covers 17 residues. CDR3 coding DNA: TGTGCTAGCAGCTTAGGAGAGAGGACAGGGGGATACAATGAGCAGTTCTTC. Protein sequence: CASSLGERTGGYNEQFF.

The chain is built from TRBV5-6 and TRBJ2-1; no reliable D call. Trimming cost V 0 bases and J 9 bases, with 10 bases left between them. This CDR3 comprises 13 residues. Germline V CDR1 and CDR2: SGHDT, YYEEEE. In DNA, the CDR3 is TGTGCCAGCAGCTTGGCCGCCACGGGTGAGCAGTTCTTC. This gives the protein CASSLAATGEQFF.

This chain uses TRBV5-1 with TRBJ2-7; 7 bases are shared with TRBD2. The CDR3 contains 14 residues. The V segment lost 4 bases and the J segment 1 base; nucleotides outside the gene matches: 5. Germline loops: CDR1 SGHRS, CDR2 YFSETQ. The CDR3, as DNA: TGCGCCAGCAGCGTACTAGCGCTGTCCTACGAGCAGTACTTC. Residues: CASSVLALSYEQYF.

V and J are TRBV11-2 and TRBJ1-5; 10 bases are a match to TRBD1. The V gene's germline CDR1 is SGHAT and CDR2 FQNNGV. With 8 bases clipped from V and 2 bases from J, the junction kept 0 bases outside the gene matches. The CDR3 is 13 residues long. Written as DNA, the CDR3 is TGTGCCAGCGGGACAGGGGGCAATCAGCCCCAGCATTTT. This encodes CASGTGGNQPQHF.

The chain has TRBV10-3 and TRBJ2-1; D perhaps matches TRBD2 (5 bases). CDR3 size: 16 residues. V was pared by 6 bases and J by 2 bases, with 17 bases between. CDR1 ENHRY and CDR2 SYGVKD come from the germline V gene. Here the CDR3 DNA reads TGTGCCATCAGGGGCGGGCCTACTGGCACCTACAATGAGCAGTTCTTC. Protein sequence: CAIRGGPTGTYNEQFF.

This clone has just a few counts. J is TRBJ1-5 and V is TRBV19, with 7 positions matching TRBD1. The CDR3 is 15 amino acids. Germline loops: CDR1 LNHDA, CDR2 SQIVND (reference sequence). V gave up 7 bases and J gave up 4 bases; unmatched junction bases: 10. The CDR3 reads CASTSGTGQNQPQHF. DNA for the CDR3: TGTGCCAGTACCTCCGGAACGGGACAGAATCAGCCCCAGCATTTT.

V usage is TRBV15 and J usage is TRBJ1-1, with a tentative D call TRBD1 (6 bases). The CDR3 covers 15 residues. Deletions cut 8 bases from V and 5 bases from J, with 21 bases between. CDR1 and CDR2 from the germline V gene are LNHNV and YYDKDF (reference sequence). In nucleotides, the CDR3 is TGTGCCACCGGAAGATACGCCGGGGGGCCAACTGAAGCTTTCTTT. Residues: CATGRYAGGPTEAFF.

V is TRBV5-8 and J is TRBJ1-2; 7 bases map to TRBD1. Germline lookup yields CDR1 SGHTS and CDR2 YDEGEE. Trimming took 4 bases from V and 4 from J; bases not matched to a gene: 7. The CDR3 is 14 residues long. CDR3 sequence: CASSQDRNRYGYTF. Written as DNA, the CDR3 is TGTGCCAGCAGCCAGGACAGGAACCGCTATGGCTACACCTTC.

The gene calls are TRBV7-2 and TRBJ1-1; 7 bases match TRBD1. CDR1 and CDR2 from the germline V gene are SGHTA and FQGNSA. V lost 5 bases to trimming and J lost 4 bases; unmatched junction nucleotides: 7. The CDR3 has 14 amino acids. The CDR3: CASSPQGWVTEAFF. In nucleotides, the CDR3 is TGTGCCAGCAGCCCACAGGGGTGGGTCACTGAAGCTTTCTTT.

V usage is TRBV13 and J usage is TRBJ2-1, with D tentatively TRBD1 (6 bases). Germline V CDR1 and CDR2: PRHDT, FYEKMQ (reference sequence). This CDR3 has 15 residues. V was shortened by 0 bases and J by 2 bases, with 8 bases between the two germline ends. The CDR3 DNA reads TGTGCCAGCAGCTTAGGGGACAGACCCTACAATGAGCAGTTCTTC. Translation: CASSLGDRPYNEQFF.

This clone was recorded a few times. The chain links TRBV13 to TRBJ1-2; TRBD1 agrees at 11 bases. The length of the CDR3 is 15 residues. Germline V lookup: CDR1 PRHDT, CDR2 FYEKMQ (reference sequence). V gave up 5 bases and J gave up 4 bases; unmatched junction bases: 6. The CDR3 reads CASSPGQGAGYGYTF. In DNA form, the CDR3 reads TGTGCCAGCAGCCCTGGACAGGGGGCAGGCTATGGCTACACCTTC.

The chain combines TRBV28 with TRBJ2-1; possible D gene TRBD2, 6 bases. The CDR3 is 14 residues long. CDR1 is MDHEN and CDR2 is SYDVKM in the germline V gene. Trimming stripped 1 base from V and 9 bases from J, with 13 bases between. The CDR3 here is CASSLSRGYGEQFF. CDR3 nucleotides: TGTGCCAGCAGTTTATCACGGGGGTACGGTGAGCAGTTCTTC.

The genes are TRBV5-1 and TRBJ2-1; 9 nucleotides match TRBD2. Germline V gene data show CDR1 as SGHRS and CDR2 as YFSETQ. This CDR3 is built from 17 residues. With V trimmed by 5 bases and J by 0 bases, 9 bases remained unmatched. The CDR3 spells CASRPDGTSSSYNEQFF. In DNA form, the CDR3 reads TGCGCCAGCAGGCCGGATGGGACTAGCAGCTCCTACAATGAGCAGTTCTTC.

This chain joins TRBV6-5 and TRBJ1-5; TRBD1 matches at 7 bases. CDR1 MNHEY and CDR2 SVGAGI come from the germline V gene. Losses at the gene ends were 5 bases for V and 8 bases for J; bases not matched to a gene: 6. The CDR3 length is 13 residues. This CDR3 is CASSGDREKPQHF. For the CDR3, the DNA is TGTGCCAGCAGTGGCGACAGGGAGAAGCCCCAGCATTTT.

The genes are TRBV6-5 and TRBJ2-5; 11 positions match TRBD1. V lost 5 bases and J lost 5; bases outside the gene matches: 7. The CDR3 runs to 15 residues. Looked up from germline, CDR1 is MNHEY and CDR2 is SVGAGI. The CDR3 DNA follows: TGTGCCAGCAGTCACCGGGACAGGGGGATCGAGACCCAGTACTTC. It is translated as CASSHRDRGIETQYF.

This clone was seen a handful of times. The chain couples TRBV27 to TRBJ2-1; TRBD2 matches 9 bases. The CDR3 runs 16 residues. CDR1 is MNHEY and CDR2 is SMNVEV in the germline V gene (reference sequence). With 6 bases clipped from V and 8 bases from J, the junction kept 14 bases outside the gene matches. For the CDR3, the DNA is TGTGCCAGCAGCCCTTGGTTAGCGGGGGCCCGTGATGAGCAGTTCTTC. It codes for CASSPWLAGARDEQFF.

CDR3 loop: CASSLYRGRTNEKLFF. DNA of the CDR3: TGTGCCAGCAGTTTATACCGGGGGAGAACTAATGAAAAACTGTTTTTT. The chain carries TRBV28 and TRBJ1-4, with a weak D call TRBD1 (5 bases). This CDR3 has 16 residues. The germline V and J ends were trimmed by 1 base and 1 base, with 10 bases remaining between them. The V gene's germline CDR1 is MDHEN and CDR2 SYDVKM.

The CDR3 here is CASSLIDRGNQPQHF. Here the CDR3 DNA reads TGTGCCAGCAGCTTAATTGACAGGGGAAATCAGCCCCAGCATTTT. This chain links TRBV7-2 with TRBJ1-5; TRBD1 matches at 8 bases. CDR3 length: 15 residues. Germline V CDR1 and CDR2: SGHTA, FQGNSA. V was pared by 2 bases and J by 4 bases, with 4 bases of the junction left unmatched.

J is TRBJ2-2 and V is TRBV7-6; the D gene is possibly TRBD1 (6 bases). Trimming shortened V by 5 bases and J by 8 bases, and 9 bases separated the two germline ends. Germline assignment: CDR1 SGHVS and CDR2 FNYEAQ. There are 12 residues in the CDR3. The CDR3 reads CASSAGEGELFF. CDR3 DNA sequence: TGTGCCAGCAGCGCAGGGGAGGGGGAGCTGTTTTTT.